This is a list of T cell receptor beta chains from one sample in a study of OX40 agonist ivuxolimab in advanced cancers. Sequenced by immunoSEQ multiplex PCR; TCRdb stores in-frame clones only, minus some. The data show tens of thousands of clones, around 87% seen once. The source was CD4+ or CD8+ T cells sorted from blood, collected in a trial of the OX40 agonist ivuxolimab. These receptor sequences come from an adult with an advanced solid tumor such as melanoma, head and neck, liver or kidney cancer. Each CDR3 is given without its conserved first and last residue.

>16|TRBV19
ASSGGADRTSGANVLT
>12|TRBV14
ASNGASRDTEAF
>13|TRBV5-1
ASSTEGTRNEKLF
>13|TRBV5-1
ASSFTGQGAYEQY
>13|TRBV19
ASRSGMANSYEQY
>16|TRBV4-1
ASSLAWGQTYRNTEAF
>15|TRBV5-1
ASSLASLAGAYNEQF
>13|TRBV19
ASSIDGQGNQPQH
>13|TRBV10-1
ASSEGNRVPYEQY
>13|TRBV18
ASSPFAANTDTQY
>14|TRBV7-8
ASSQHLRLNSYEQY
>16|TRBV21-1
ASSKAKREYRGQNEQY
>12|TRBV27
ASSSPSRGTEAF
>11|TRBV5-8
ASRSYTVYEQY
>11|TRBV27
ASGRPNTGELF
>12|TRBV6-1
ASSGTRQNTEAF
>14|TRBV28
ASSTYPGGQRNTIY
>13|TRBV18
ASSLGQGGVDEQY
>13|TRBV6-5
ASRYNQGQFYEQY
>19|TRBV21-1
ASSKGGKKSLAGGPYNEQF
>12|TRBV27
ASSPQGSNQPQH
>13|TRBV5-4
ASSLEGSGDLPLH
>9|TRBV7-2
ASSLAGPAN
>13|TRBV28
ASSQQGRNYNEQF
>12|TRBV6-5
ASTERGGLGEQY
>12|TRBV5-4
ASSLMEPNYGYT
>13|TRBV28
ASSGGTPRTDTQY
>17|TRBV6-4
ASSAPPDHVRDSNQPQH
>13|TRBV7-2
ASSLGQGGREKLF
>13|TRBV10-2
ASSDLGTGRYEQY
>14|TRBV5-1
ASSSWTESPYNEQF
>11|TRBV7-9
ASNLLSGPEAF
>12|TRBV2
ASSVGSQGNTIY
>10|TRBV11-3
ASSASQGTQY
>13|TRBV6-5
ASSPLIQAEGGYT
>12|TRBV7-2
ASSFGWLFGELF
>9|TRBV20-1
SAKGYNEQF
>10|TRBV18
ASSPDPSFRY
>11|TRBV10-3
AIAGGNTDTQY
>12|TRBV6-4
ASSDFSGANVLT
>12|TRBV5-4
ASSVAGGSYEQY
>11|TRBV19
ASISDRNTEAF
>11|TRBV25-1
ASQGSGANVLT
>9|TRBV5-1
ASRDRDGYT
>16|TRBV29-1
SVVTSPGTGDGGNTIY
>13|TRBV29-1
SVGRGGLSTDTQY
>12|TRBV11-3
ASSLDYSNTEAF
>12|TRBV27
ASRSIKQGYEQY
>14|TRBV25-1
ASSATEGTAIDGYT
>10|TRBV28
ASSLAPQGQY
>11|TRBV5-1
ASSWGVGQPQH
>13|TRBV7-2
ASSSGQGPIRPQH
>12|TRBV6-5
ASSYTGGMQGAF
>12|TRBV5-6
ASSFSGTRNEQF
>14|TRBV5-6
ASSPEPGKAKNIQY